Reported below is one T cell receptor beta chain. This record belongs to a study of T cells in Graves' hyperthyroidism and ophthalmopathy. It was RNA transcripts that yielded the amplified TCR beta CDR3 regions. The TCR CDR3 first-round RT-PCR relied on the HTBI primer set. MiXCR was run by TCRdb on the multiplex PCR reads, yielding one entry per CDR3 protein. The sample has a few hundred thousand distinct CDR3 sequences; 13% to 15% are singletons. Trimming took 0 bases from V and 1 from J, leaving 8 bases between them. The CDR3 has 15 amino acids. The V gene's germline CDR1 is SGHKS and CDR2 YYEKEE (reference sequence).

The sequence was obtained from a woman between 18 and 29 years old with Graves' hyperthyroidism. This rearrangement joins TRBV5-5 to TRBJ2-1; unclear D gene. Sequencing was done on a sample of blood. The chain's CDR3 is CASSLGLYSYNEQFF. The CDR3 DNA follows: TGTGCCAGCAGCTTGGGCCTTTATTCCTACAATGAGCAGTTCTTC.